The clone carrying this TCR beta chain was detected a few times. Its antigen is currently unknown. These data belong to a study of T-cell reconstitution after alpha-beta-depleted transplantation in children. Unique molecular identifiers were used to barcode this TCRbeta library. MiXCR, run by TCRdb on the PCR reads, gives a single entry per CDR3 protein. The sample carries 130,000 to 150,000 distinct CDR3 sequences, 8% to 10% recorded once. Study-wide results and caveats: Two months or so post-transplant, alpha-beta T cells reportedly derived from several hundred expanded graft clones.

The germline V gene encodes CDR1 MNHEY and CDR2 SVGAGI. V lost 0 bases and J lost 4, with 9 bases in between. The CDR3 runs to 14 residues. V gene TRBV6-5 combines with J gene TRBJ1-1, with D hard to call. This specimen was PBMCs, mostly from graft donor cells, taken 180 days after TCRalphabeta/CD19-depleted stem cell transplant. This receptor was obtained from a female patient younger than 10 who had a stem cell transplant for congenital amegakaryocytic thrombocytopenia, so the T cells may come from the graft donor. In DNA form, the CDR3 reads TGTGCCAGCAGTTACTCGCAGGCGCTCACTGAAGCTTTCTTT. It codes for CASSYSQALTEAFF.